The 18 T cell receptor beta chains in this list originate from one sample, sequenced in a study of blood T cell repertoires in COVID-19. TCRdb keeps only in-frame clones here, not all; method: immunoSEQ multiplex PCR. Counted here are tens of thousands of clones, 80% to 90% occurring once; the ten biggest clones make up 1.5% to 2%. The sequencing input was peripheral blood. The origin of the receptors is a man aged 55 to 70 with acute or convalescent COVID-19.

For the CDR3, the DNA is TGTGCCAGCATTAATTACGCGGGGACAGGGGAGTCCGAGCAGTACTTC. It codes for CASINYAGTGESEQYF. The rearrangement joins TRBV7-9 to TRBJ2-7, with 10 bases fitting TRBD1. The J segment lost 6 bases and the V segment lost 7 bases, leaving 15 bases of the junction unmatched. Germline V gene sequence: CDR1 SEHNR, CDR2 FQNEAQ (reference sequence). This CDR3 spans 16 amino acids.

The chain combines TRBV4-1 with TRBJ1-4; 7 positions agree with TRBD1. The CDR3 is made up of 15 amino acids. The V gene's germline CDR1 is MGHRA and CDR2 YSYEKL. Trimming took 1 base from V and 5 from J; bases not matched to a gene: 4. CDR3 sequence: CASSQADRANEKLFF. As DNA, the CDR3 is TGCGCCAGCAGCCAAGCCGACAGGGCAAATGAAAAACTGTTTTTT.

The chain has TRBV29-1 and TRBJ1-2; 7 bases agree with TRBD1. CDR3 length: 12 residues. V trimming: 7 bases; J trimming: 8 bases; junction bases outside the gene matches: 10. The germline gives CDR1 SQVTM, CDR2 ANQGSEA. The CDR3 DNA sequence: TGCAGCGCCGCCCCAACAGGGGACGGCTACACCTTC. It encodes CSAAPTGDGYTF. Full variable domain (outside the CDR3, taken from reference TRBV29-1 and TRBJ1-2): SAVISQKPSRDICQRGTSLTIQCQVDSQVTMMFWYRQQPGQSLTLIATANQGSEATYESGFVIDKFPISRPNLTFSTLTVSNMSPEDSSIYLCSAAPTGDGYTFGSGTRLTVV.

The V call is TRBV24-1, the J call TRBJ2-1; 8 nucleotides agree with TRBD1. The V gene end was trimmed by 5 bases and the J gene end by 9 bases; junction bases not matched to a gene: 8. This CDR3 is built from 14 residues. CDR1 is KGHDR and CDR2 is SFDVKD in the germline V gene. The CDR3 is CATSGVRGRSEQFF. CDR3 bases: TGTGCCACCAGTGGGGTCAGGGGGCGGAGTGAGCAGTTCTTC.

The rearrangement uses TRBV10-2 and TRBJ1-1; D possibly corresponds to TRBD1 (5 bases). Between the trimmed V and J ends, which lost 7 bases and 0 bases, there was a span of 15 bases. Germline-derived CDR1 and CDR2 are WSHSY and SAAADI. The CDR3 is 15 residues long. This CDR3 is CASKGSPLMNTEAFF. Written as DNA, the CDR3 is TGCGCCAGCAAGGGGTCCCCTTTGATGAACACTGAAGCTTTCTTT.

V gene TRBV11-2 combines with J gene TRBJ2-1, with a weak D call TRBD2 (6 bases). V lost 5 bases and J 2 bases, leaving 22 bases between the germline ends. CDR3 size: 18 residues. Per germline, CDR1 SGHAT and CDR2 FQNNGV. The DNA of the CDR3 is TGTGCCAGCAGCATCCGGGACGGGAGAATGGGGCCCTACAATGAGCAGTTCTTC. Translating it yields CASSIRDGRMGPYNEQFF. The variable domain in full, with the rest retrieved from reference TRBV11-2 and TRBJ2-1, is EAGVAQSPRYKIIEKRQSVAFWCNPISGHATLYWYQQILGQGPKLLIQFQNNGVVDDSQLPKDRFSAERLKGVDSTLKIQPAKLEDSAVYLCASSIRDGRMGPYNEQFFGPGTRLTVL.

The chain combines TRBV28 with TRBJ1-6; a weak D match, TRBD1 (5 bases). The CDR3 runs to 14 residues. CDR1 and CDR2 (germline): MDHEN, SYDVKM. Deletions cut 3 bases from V and 10 bases from J, with 13 bases between. CDR3 nucleotide sequence: TGTGCCAGCAGTTTTGTGCAGGGTCGGTCACCCCTCCACTTT. It yields the protein CASSFVQGRSPLHF. The whole variable domain, filled in from reference TRBV28 and TRBJ1-6, reads DVKVTQSSRYLVKRTGEKVFLECVQDMDHENMFWYRQDPGLGLRLIYFSYDVKMKEKGDIPEGYSVSREKKERFSLILESASTNQTSMYLCASSFVQGRSPLHFGNGTRLTVT.

The chain carries TRBV29-1 and TRBJ2-7; 7 bases are a match to TRBD2. Germline V gene lookup returns CDR1 SQVTM and CDR2 ANQGSEA. This CDR3 comprises 18 residues. Trimming took 6 bases from V and 1 from J; bases not matched to a gene: 21. The CDR3 region has the DNA TGCAGCGTCCGAAGTGGCGGGGGTGTTCAGGCAACTTCCTACGAGCAGTACTTC. Its translation: CSVRSGGGVQATSYEQYF.

This chain uses TRBV5-6 with TRBJ1-1; 8 bases match TRBD1. This CDR3 comprises 15 residues. V dropped 1 base and J dropped 3; count of bases not matched to a gene: 5. Germline CDR1 reads SGHDT; CDR2 reads YYEEEE. CDR3 sequence reads: CASSLRNRGYTEAFF. The CDR3 nucleotides read TGTGCCAGCAGCTTGAGGAACAGGGGGTACACTGAAGCTTTCTTT.

This chain connects TRBV6-5 to TRBJ2-1, with 15 nucleotides matching TRBD2. The V and J ends lost 0 bases and 8 bases, in that order; junction bases with no gene match: 2. The germline V gene encodes CDR1 MNHEY and CDR2 SVGAGI. This CDR3 has 16 amino acids. This CDR3 reads CASSYSGLAGGYEQFF. The CDR3 DNA is TGTGCCAGCAGTTACTCGGGACTAGCGGGGGGCTATGAGCAGTTCTTC.

This clone was seen just once. The V gene is TRBV5-1, the J gene TRBJ2-3; TRBD2 aligns across 10 bases. This CDR3 comprises 17 residues. With 4 bases clipped from V and 0 bases from J, the junction kept 8 bases outside the gene matches. Germline V gene sequence: CDR1 SGHRS, CDR2 YFSETQ. CDR3 residues: CASSLYLAGVSTDTQYF. CDR3 bases: TGCGCCAGCAGCCTATATCTAGCGGGAGTGAGCACAGATACGCAGTATTTT.

V gene TRBV11-3 combines with J gene TRBJ2-2; unclear D gene. Per germline, CDR1 SGHNT and CDR2 YENEEA. V lost 1 base and J 5 bases, leaving 17 bases between the germline ends. The CDR3 has 17 residues. DNA for the CDR3: TGTGCCAGCAGCTTAGGTCGAATACAGTCTATTACCGGGGAGCTGTTTTTT. This translates into CASSLGRIQSITGELFF. The full variable domain, its missing parts supplied by reference TRBV11-3 and TRBJ2-2, is EAGVVQSPRYKIIEKKQPVAFWCNPISGHNTLYWYLQNLGQGPELLIRYENEEAVDDSQLPKDRFSAERLKGVDSTLKIQPAELGDSAVYLCASSLGRIQSITGELFFGEGSRLTVL.

This rearrangement joins TRBV3-1 (or the pseudogene TRBV3-2) to TRBJ1-1; TRBD1 agrees at 7 bases. V lost 1 base, J lost 1 base, and 0 bases stayed unmatched. Germline V gives CDR1 LGHDT, CDR2 YNNKEL (reference sequence). There are 14 residues in the CDR3. In DNA, the CDR3 is TGTGCCAGCAGCCAAGGACAGGGGAACACTGAAGCTTTCTTT. Its protein is CASSQGQGNTEAFF.

The chain combines TRBV5-1 with TRBJ2-3, with TRBD1 as a possible D gene (6 bases). Germline loops: CDR1 SGHRS, CDR2 YFSETQ. V dropped 6 bases and J dropped 4 bases, with 18 bases sitting between them. The CDR3 is 15 residues long. CDR3 in amino acids: CASTRQGSEADTQYF. CDR3 nucleotide sequence: TGCGCCAGCACCCGCCAGGGGTCAGAGGCAGATACGCAGTATTTT.

CDR3 in amino acids: CASSLGTDTGELFF. The CDR3 DNA is TGTGCCAGCAGCTTAGGAACAGACACCGGGGAGCTGTTTTTT. The chain is built from TRBV7-9 and TRBJ2-2, with D unresolved. This CDR3 comprises 14 residues. The germline V gene has CDR1 SEHNR and CDR2 FQNEAQ (reference sequence). Trimming took off 1 base at V and 3 bases at J, with 6 bases between the two ends.

The rearrangement uses TRBV6-5 and TRBJ1-3, with D perhaps TRBD1 (6 bases). V lost 6 bases to trimming and J lost 10 bases, with 10 bases between them. The CDR3 totals 11 residues. The germline gives CDR1 MNHEY, CDR2 SVGAGI. CDR3 residues: CASRSQGTIYF. The CDR3 coding sequence is TGTGCCAGCAGGTCACAGGGTACCATATATTTT.

J is TRBJ1-6 and V is TRBV10-1; 7 nucleotides align to TRBD1. Germline values: CDR1 WNHNN, CDR2 SYGVQD (reference sequence). The CDR3 is made up of 12 amino acids. Trimming at V came to 6 bases and at J to 10 bases, leaving 3 bases not matched to a gene. The DNA of the CDR3 is TGCGCCAGCAGAAACAGGGGCTCACCCCTCCACTTT. Its protein is CASRNRGSPLHF.

The chain employs TRBV6-6 and TRBJ2-7; possibly TRBD1 for D (6 bases). Germline assignment: CDR1 MNHNY and CDR2 SVGAGI (reference sequence). CDR3 length: 14 amino acids. Trimming left V 6 bases short and J 1 base short, with 13 bases between. The CDR3 DNA reads TGTGCCAGCAGGAACCAGGGGATTTCCTACGAGCAGTACTTC. Protein product: CASRNQGISYEQYF.